Each of the 27 T cell receptor beta chains below was sequenced from the same sample in a study of PD-L1 blockade in urothelial cancer (dated by TCRdb to the late 2010s). Library construction relied on the immunoSEQ multiplex PCR assay. The source is immuneACCESS, and TCRdb retained only in-frame sequences with V and J called. Part of the clones is not carried over; for the studies checked, unresolved V genes explain less than half of this, and the remainder is unexplained. This sample is represented by tens of thousands of clones; around 89% of them were singletons. The ten largest clonotypes hold about 1.6% of the sample. In light of the paper, this sample's time point label describes: pretreatment peripheral blood. Specimen: PBMCs, collected around atezolizumab (anti-PD-L1) treatment. Receptor source: a man in his sixties with urothelial cancer.

The gene calls are TRBV21-1 and TRBJ2-5; TRBD2 reflects the table's D call only, with no check against the DNA. TRBV21-1 represents a pseudogene. The length of the CDR3 is 19 residues. CDR3 DNA sequence: TGTGCCAGCAGCAAAGTCCGGTGGCGGGACCCTCTTCGGGGAGAGACCCAGTACTTC. Translation gives CASSKVRWRDPLRGETQYF.

The chain employs TRBV11-3 and TRBJ2-5, with D possibly TRBD2 on 5 matching bases. The CDR3 sequence is 15 residues long. CDR1 SGHNT and CDR2 YENEEA come from the germline V gene. Trimming removed 5 bases from V and 5 bases from J, with 18 bases in between. Written as DNA, the CDR3 is TGTGCCAGCAGCGTAGGCCTGGAGGCGGTGGAGACCCAGTACTTC. Its protein product is CASSVGLEAVETQYF.

The J gene is TRBJ2-1, the V gene TRBV7-8; 7 bases align to TRBD2. CDR3 length: 16 amino acids. V was clipped by 1 base and J by 6 bases; unmatched bases: 9. The germline V gene encodes CDR1 SGHVS and CDR2 FQNEAQ. Written as DNA, the CDR3 is TGTGCCAGCAGCTTAGGCCTGGCGGGAGTTGGCAATGAGCAGTTCTTC. Translated, it gives CASSLGLAGVGNEQFF. The variable domain in full, with the rest retrieved from reference TRBV7-8 and TRBJ2-1, is GAGVSQSPRYKVAKRGQDVALRCDPISGHVSLFWYQQALGQGPEFLTYFQNEAQLDKSGLPSDRFFAERPEGSVSTLKIQRTQQEDSAVYLCASSLGLAGVGNEQFFGPGTRLTVL.

The chain carries TRBV7-9 and TRBJ1-1, with TRBD1 matching 9 bases. J was trimmed by 0 bases and V by 1 base; bases with no gene match: 6. Per the germline V gene, CDR1 is SEHNR and CDR2 is FQNEAQ (reference sequence). The CDR3 has 17 residues. CDR3 in DNA: TGTGCCAGCAGCTTAGATATAGGACAGGGGCTGAACACTGAAGCTTTCTTT. Translation: CASSLDIGQGLNTEAFF.

This clone came up once. The chain carries TRBV27 and TRBJ2-3, with unresolved D. Deletions cut 5 bases from V and 0 bases from J, with 12 bases between. This CDR3 region has 15 residues. Looked up from germline, CDR1 is MNHEY and CDR2 is SMNVEV (reference sequence). The CDR3: CASSPSEISTDTQYF. Written as DNA, the CDR3 is TGTGCCAGCAGTCCCTCAGAAATCAGCACAGATACGCAGTATTTT.

This clone was counted a single time. The V gene is TRBV4-2, the J gene TRBJ2-7, with 7 nucleotides matching TRBD1. Germline CDR1 and CDR2: LGHNA and YNFKEQ. The CDR3 sequence is 17 residues long. The V and J ends lost 0 bases and 7 bases, in that order; junction bases with no gene match: 15. CDR3 loop: CASSQELLRTGRSEQYF. In DNA form, the CDR3 reads TGTGCCAGCAGCCAAGAACTTCTCCGGACAGGTCGCTCGGAGCAGTACTTC.

Here the CDR3 reads CASSLYGYYEQYF. The CDR3 DNA follows: TGTGCCAGCAGCTTATACGGGTACTACGAGCAGTACTTC. The chain employs TRBV7-2 and TRBJ2-7; no definite D call. The CDR3 is made up of 13 amino acids. Germline values: CDR1 SGHTA, CDR2 FQGNSA. The ends were cut back, 2 bases at V and 3 bases at J, with 8 bases in the middle.

V gene TRBV5-4 combines with J gene TRBJ2-7; 7 nucleotides line up with TRBD1. The J segment lost 1 base and the V segment lost 1 base, leaving 8 bases of the junction unmatched. The CDR3 is made up of 16 amino acids. The germline V gene has CDR1 SGHNT and CDR2 YYREEE (reference sequence). CDR3 residues: CASSLSPGQPSYEQYF. In DNA, the CDR3 is TGTGCCAGCAGCTTGTCCCCGGGACAGCCTTCCTACGAGCAGTACTTC.

The rearrangement uses TRBV7-2 and TRBJ2-3; possibly TRBD1 for D (6 bases). CDR1 is SGHTA, CDR2 FQGNSA, per germline. V was pared by 4 bases and J by 2 bases, with 13 bases between. The CDR3 length is 15 residues. The CDR3 nucleotides are TGTGCCAGCAGCTCATCCAGGGGCCCCACAGATACGCAGTATTTT. Protein product: CASSSSRGPTDTQYF.

The chain uses TRBV10-3 and TRBJ1-2; TRBD1 matches 11 bases. The germline V gene has CDR1 ENHRY and CDR2 SYGVKD. Losses at the gene ends were 2 bases for V and 7 bases for J; bases not matched to a gene: 12. The CDR3 is 17 residues long. This CDR3 is CAISERGTGGFSRGYTF. The CDR3 DNA reads as TGTGCCATCAGTGAGAGGGGGACAGGGGGGTTTAGTCGTGGCTACACCTTC.

The genes are TRBV12-5 and TRBJ2-3; 10 bases are a match to TRBD2. With 6 bases clipped from V and 4 bases from J, the junction kept 10 bases outside the gene matches. This CDR3 is built from 16 residues. Germline-derived CDR1 and CDR2 are LGHNT and FRNRAP. The CDR3 DNA reads as TGTGCTAGTGGACGAGGACTAGCGGCCAAACCAGATACGCAGTATTTT. Protein: CASGRGLAAKPDTQYF. Variable domain in full (rest from reference TRBV12-5 and TRBJ2-3): DARVTQTPRHKVTEMGQEVTMRCQPILGHNTVFWYRQTMMQGLELLAYFRNRAPLDDSGMPKDRFSAEMPDATLATLKIQPSEPRDSAVYFCASGRGLAAKPDTQYFGPGTRLTVL.

The genes are TRBV10-3 and TRBJ2-5; 7 positions agree with TRBD1. Germline CDR1 reads ENHRY; CDR2 reads SYGVKD. This CDR3 spans 13 amino acids. Trimming at V came to 5 bases and at J to 2 bases, leaving 2 bases not matched to a gene. As DNA, the CDR3 is TGTGCCATCAGTCCGGGACAGCAAGAGACCCAGTACTTC. It codes for CAISPGQQETQYF.

This clone was observed once. The chain couples TRBV19 to TRBJ2-7; no reliable D call. CDR3 size: 15 residues. Germline CDR1 is LNHDA and CDR2 is SQIVND (reference sequence). V lost 1 base to trimming and J lost 3 bases, with 13 bases between them. This CDR3 is CASSIVGRPDYEQYF. The CDR3, as DNA: TGTGCCAGTAGTATAGTCGGCAGGCCCGACTACGAGCAGTACTTC.

This clone was observed a single time. This chain uses TRBV5-1 with TRBJ2-3; 11 bases align to TRBD2. Germline assignment: CDR1 SGHRS and CDR2 YFSETQ. V trimming: 3 bases; J trimming: 0 bases; junction bases outside the gene matches: 3. The CDR3 length is 16 residues. CDR3 loop: CASSSGLADSTDTQYF. The CDR3 bases are TGCGCCAGCAGCTCGGGACTAGCGGATAGCACAGATACGCAGTATTTT.

V and J are TRBV7-8 and TRBJ2-7; 9 bases agree with TRBD1. V lost 5 bases, J lost 4 bases, and 9 bases stayed unmatched. The V gene's germline CDR1 is SGHVS and CDR2 FQNEAQ. The length of the CDR3 is 15 residues. The CDR3 sequence is CASSKLQGAEYEQYF. CDR3 bases: TGTGCCAGCAGCAAACTACAGGGGGCAGAGTACGAGCAGTACTTC. Complete variable domain (other parts from reference TRBV7-8 and TRBJ2-7): GAGVSQSPRYKVAKRGQDVALRCDPISGHVSLFWYQQALGQGPEFLTYFQNEAQLDKSGLPSDRFFAERPEGSVSTLKIQRTQQEDSAVYLCASSKLQGAEYEQYFGPGTRLTVT.

V gene TRBV7-2 combines with J gene TRBJ2-5; 8 positions match TRBD2. V dropped 5 bases and J dropped 3; count of bases not matched to a gene: 8. The CDR3 covers 15 residues. Looked up from germline, CDR1 is SGHTA and CDR2 is FQGNSA. The CDR3 here is CASSPGTRGEETQYF. The CDR3 bases are TGTGCCAGCAGCCCCGGGACTAGGGGGGAAGAGACCCAGTACTTC.

This rearrangement joins TRBV7-3 to TRBJ1-1; tentatively, D is TRBD1 (6 bases). CDR3 length: 13 amino acids. Germline lookup yields CDR1 SGHTA and CDR2 FQGTGA. Trimming left V 5 bases short and J 1 base short, with 8 bases between. In DNA, the CDR3 is TGTGCCAGCAGCCCGGGACAGAACACTGAAGCTTTCTTT. It yields the protein CASSPGQNTEAFF.

The genes are TRBV18 and TRBJ2-7; D gene uncertain. The length of the CDR3 is 18 residues. Germline V gene sequence: CDR1 KGHSH, CDR2 LQKENI. V dropped 0 bases and J dropped 2 bases, with 20 bases sitting between them. The CDR3 nucleotides read TGTGCCAGCTCACCACCGTATCCTTTATTGCGTCGAACCTACGAGCAGTACTTC. As protein: CASSPPYPLLRRTYEQYF.

The rearrangement uses TRBV5-1 and TRBJ2-7; D is perhaps TRBD1 (7 bases). This CDR3 is built from 14 residues. Germline V gene sequence: CDR1 SGHRS, CDR2 YFSETQ. The germline V and J ends were trimmed by 3 bases and 3 bases, with 13 bases remaining between them. CDR3 in amino acids: CASSYQGGGYEQYF. The CDR3 DNA sequence: TGCGCCAGCAGCTACCAGGGGGGAGGCTACGAGCAGTACTTC.

The rearrangement joins TRBV11-2 to TRBJ2-3, with 11 bases that match TRBD2. The CDR3 totals 18 residues. V gave up 3 bases and J gave up 0 bases; unmatched junction bases: 8. In germline, CDR1 is SGHAT, CDR2 FQNNGV. CDR3 coding DNA: TGTGCCAGCAGCTTGGGTCTAGCGGGAGGTTGGAGCACAGATACGCAGTATTTT. As protein: CASSLGLAGGWSTDTQYF.

V is TRBV19 and J is TRBJ2-1, with 8 bases lining up with TRBD2. Germline CDR1 is LNHDA and CDR2 is SQIVND (reference sequence). V dropped 0 bases and J dropped 3; count of bases not matched to a gene: 7. The CDR3 is 17 amino acids. CDR3 DNA sequence: TGTGCCAGTAGTATAGATCGGGTCGGGGGGGTCTACAATGAGCAGTTCTTC. Residues: CASSIDRVGGVYNEQFF.

This clone was seen a single time. J is TRBJ1-1 and V is TRBV4-1, with unresolved D. Germline CDR1 MGHRA, CDR2 YSYEKL. The CDR3 spans 16 residues. The V gene lost 0 bases and the J gene lost 1 base, with 12 bases spanning the gap. CDR3 coding DNA: TGCGCCAGCAGCCAAGACTTCCCAGGAGGGAACACTGAAGCTTTCTTT. Encoded protein: CASSQDFPGGNTEAFF.

J is TRBJ2-3 and V is TRBV6-1; 9 bases are a match to TRBD2. Trimming took 3 bases from V and 3 from J; bases not matched to a gene: 10. Germline lookup yields CDR1 MNHNS and CDR2 SASEGT. The CDR3 consists of 17 residues. The CDR3 loop reads CASSEGWRGGGTDTQYF. CDR3 DNA sequence: TGTGCCAGCAGTGAGGGATGGCGGGGGGGCGGAACAGATACGCAGTATTTT.

This clone was seen a single time. The chain carries TRBV30 and TRBJ2-5; D possibly corresponds to TRBD1 (6 bases). The V end lost 5 bases, the J end lost 4 bases, and 11 bases lay between the germline ends. In germline, CDR1 is GTSNPN, CDR2 SVGIG (reference sequence). The CDR3 is 12 amino acids. This CDR3 reads CAWGTTGETQYF. The CDR3 DNA is TGTGCCTGGGGGACAACCGGAGAGACCCAGTACTTC.

This chain joins TRBV9 and TRBJ1-1, with a possible D match to TRBD1 (5 bases). The germline V and J ends were trimmed by 4 bases and 1 base, with 11 bases remaining between them. The germline gives CDR1 SGDLS, CDR2 YYNGEE. CDR3 length equals 14 residues. The CDR3 spells CASSPQGQNTEAFF. The CDR3 bases are TGTGCCAGCAGCCCCCAGGGCCAGAACACTGAAGCTTTCTTT.

This clone was counted once. The chain recombines TRBV21-1 with TRBJ2-7; the D call in the table, TRBD2, was not verified against the DNA. TRBV21-1 constitutes a pseudogene. The CDR3 is 14 residues long. CDR3 region: CASSKEKAVHEQYF. In DNA form, the CDR3 reads TGTGCCAGCAGCAAAGAGAAGGCGGTCCACGAGCAGTACTTC.

The rearrangement joins TRBV10-2 to TRBJ1-1; D perhaps matches TRBD1 (6 bases). This CDR3 is built from 16 residues. V lost 2 bases to trimming and J lost 3 bases, with 16 bases between them. Germline assignment: CDR1 WSHSY and CDR2 SAAADI. This CDR3 is CASSERRGEGDTEAFF. The CDR3, as DNA: TGCGCCAGCAGTGAGCGGAGGGGGGAGGGGGACACTGAAGCTTTCTTT.